The clone carrying this T cell receptor (beta chain) showed up many times. Its specificity is unknown. The data stem from a study of human T cells and chemical hapten exposure. About the study: The patch tests put 0.01% DPC on the skin of the upper back and were read 6 days later.

General study results and limits: With alopecia, donors may have immune responses unlike healthy people's. DPC sensitization did not alter TCRs above 1 in 1000 frequency.

The V and J ends lost 7 bases and 0 bases, in that order; junction bases with no gene match: 2. The CDR3 runs 13 residues. Looked up from germline, CDR1 is SQVTM and CDR2 is ANQGSEA. As to time point: patch test 1, 2 weeks after DPC sensitization. Treatment specified: therapeutic diphenylcyclopropenone sensitization with weekly scalp DPC. Whole blood that had not been fractionated was the source of extracted total RNA. Individual cDNA molecules in this library carried unique molecular identifiers. One entry per CDR3 protein, called by TCRdb with MiXCR from the RACE reads. The repertoire holds 50,000 or so distinct CDR3 sequences, with 9.5% to 12% as singletons.

This specimen was whole blood, taken in connection with sensitization to the hapten diphenylcyclopropenone (DPC). The chain uses TRBV29-1 and TRBJ1-1; TRBD1 aligns across 10 bases. This sequence originates from a woman aged 40 to 55 with alopecia areata. Some clones in this sample may be carry-over from other donors' samples. The chain's CDR3 is CSGGQGLNTEAFF. The CDR3 region has the DNA TGCAGCGGGGGACAGGGGCTGAACACTGAAGCTTTCTTT.